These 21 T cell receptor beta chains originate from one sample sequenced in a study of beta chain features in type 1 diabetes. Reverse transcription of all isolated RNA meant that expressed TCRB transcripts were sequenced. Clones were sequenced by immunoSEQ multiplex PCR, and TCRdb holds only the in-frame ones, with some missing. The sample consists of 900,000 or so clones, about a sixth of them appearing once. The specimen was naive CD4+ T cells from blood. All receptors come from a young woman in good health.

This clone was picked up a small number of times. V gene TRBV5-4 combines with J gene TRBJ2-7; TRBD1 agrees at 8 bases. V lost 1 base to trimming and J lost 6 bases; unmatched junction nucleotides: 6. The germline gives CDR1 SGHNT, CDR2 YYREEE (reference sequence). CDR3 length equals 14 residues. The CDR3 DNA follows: TGTGCCAGCAGCTTGTCCGGGACAGGTAGCGAGCAGTACTTC. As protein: CASSLSGTGSEQYF.

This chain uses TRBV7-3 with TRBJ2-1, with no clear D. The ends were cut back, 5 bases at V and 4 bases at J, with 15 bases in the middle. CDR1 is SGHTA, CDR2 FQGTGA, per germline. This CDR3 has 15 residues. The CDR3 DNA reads TGTGCCAGCAGCCTCTTAAGGGTGGGGTACAATGAGCAGTTCTTC. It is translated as CASSLLRVGYNEQFF.

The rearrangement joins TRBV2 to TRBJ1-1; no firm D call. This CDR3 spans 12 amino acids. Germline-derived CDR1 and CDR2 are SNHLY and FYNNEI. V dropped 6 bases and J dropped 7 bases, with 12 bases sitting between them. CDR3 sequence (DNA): TGTGCCAGCAGAGAGGACGGTCTTGAAGCTTTCTTT. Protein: CASREDGLEAFF.

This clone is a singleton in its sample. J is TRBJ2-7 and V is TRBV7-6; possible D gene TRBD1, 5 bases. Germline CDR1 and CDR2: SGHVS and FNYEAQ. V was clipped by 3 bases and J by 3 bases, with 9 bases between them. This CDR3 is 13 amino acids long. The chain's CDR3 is CASSLGQDYEQYF. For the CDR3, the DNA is TGTGCCAGCAGCTTGGGGCAGGACTACGAGCAGTACTTC.

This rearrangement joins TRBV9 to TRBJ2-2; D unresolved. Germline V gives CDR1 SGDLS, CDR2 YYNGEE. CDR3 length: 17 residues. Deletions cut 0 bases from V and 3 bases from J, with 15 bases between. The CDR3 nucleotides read TGTGCCAGCAGCGTAGCTACGATGGACCTGTACACCGGGGAGCTGTTTTTT. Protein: CASSVATMDLYTGELFF.

The CDR3 bases are TGCAGCGTTGAATCGAGGACTAGGAGCTCCTACGAGCAGTACTTC. Its translation is CSVESRTRSSYEQYF. The chain joins TRBV29-1 to TRBJ2-7; 7 bases line up with TRBD2. Germline V lookup: CDR1 SQVTM, CDR2 ANQGSEA. The CDR3 has 15 amino acids. With V trimmed by 2 bases and J by 0 bases, 7 bases remained unmatched.

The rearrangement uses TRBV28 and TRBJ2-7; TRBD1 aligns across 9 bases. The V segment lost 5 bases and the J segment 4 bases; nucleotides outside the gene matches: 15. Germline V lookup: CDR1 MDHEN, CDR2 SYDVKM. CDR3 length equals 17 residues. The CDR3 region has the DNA TGTGCCAGCAGTCGATCCGGGACAGGGCCTATGTCGTACGAGCAGTACTTC. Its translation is CASSRSGTGPMSYEQYF.

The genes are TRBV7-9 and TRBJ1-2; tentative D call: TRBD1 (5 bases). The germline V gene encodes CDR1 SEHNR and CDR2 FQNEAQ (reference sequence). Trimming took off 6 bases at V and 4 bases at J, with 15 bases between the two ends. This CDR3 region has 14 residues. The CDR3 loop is CASSPQARSYGYTF. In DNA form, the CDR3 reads TGTGCCAGCAGTCCACAGGCCCGGAGCTATGGCTACACCTTC.

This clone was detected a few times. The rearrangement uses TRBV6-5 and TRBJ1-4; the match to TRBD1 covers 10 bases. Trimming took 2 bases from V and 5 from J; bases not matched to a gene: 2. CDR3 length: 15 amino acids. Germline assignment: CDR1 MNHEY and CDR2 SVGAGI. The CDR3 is CASSYGGQGNEKLFF. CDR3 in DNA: TGTGCCAGCAGTTACGGGGGACAGGGGAATGAAAAACTGTTTTTT.

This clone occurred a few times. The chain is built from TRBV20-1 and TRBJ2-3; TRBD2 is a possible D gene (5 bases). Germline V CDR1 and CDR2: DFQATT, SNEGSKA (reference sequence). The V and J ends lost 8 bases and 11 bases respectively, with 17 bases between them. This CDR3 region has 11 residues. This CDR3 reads CSSTGPRGQYF. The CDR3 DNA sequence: TGCAGTTCCACCGGGCCCCGGGGGCAGTATTTT.

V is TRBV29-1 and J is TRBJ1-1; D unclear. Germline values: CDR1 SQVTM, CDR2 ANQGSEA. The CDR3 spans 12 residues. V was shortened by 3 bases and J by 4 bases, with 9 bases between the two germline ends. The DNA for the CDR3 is TGCAGCGTTGATGAGCAGATCACTGAAGCTTTCTTT. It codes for CSVDEQITEAFF.

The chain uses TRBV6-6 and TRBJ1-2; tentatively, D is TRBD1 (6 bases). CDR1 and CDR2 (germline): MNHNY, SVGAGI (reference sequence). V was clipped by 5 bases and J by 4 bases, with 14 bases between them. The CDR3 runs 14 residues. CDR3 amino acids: CASSPTDRLYGYTF. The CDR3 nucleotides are TGTGCCAGCAGTCCTACGGACAGACTCTATGGCTACACCTTC.

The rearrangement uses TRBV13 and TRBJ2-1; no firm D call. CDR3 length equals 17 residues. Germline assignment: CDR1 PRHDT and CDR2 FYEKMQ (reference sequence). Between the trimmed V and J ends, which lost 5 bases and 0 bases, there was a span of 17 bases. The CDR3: CASSPWTERGSYNEQFF. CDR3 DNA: TGTGCCAGCAGCCCTTGGACGGAAAGAGGCTCCTACAATGAGCAGTTCTTC.

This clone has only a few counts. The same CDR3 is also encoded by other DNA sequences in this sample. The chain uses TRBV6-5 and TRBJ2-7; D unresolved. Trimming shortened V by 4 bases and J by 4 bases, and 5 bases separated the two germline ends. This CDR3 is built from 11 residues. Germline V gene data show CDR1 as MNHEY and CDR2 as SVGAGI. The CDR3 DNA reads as TGTGCCAGCAGTTCTTTGTACGAGCAGTACTTC. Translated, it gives CASSSLYEQYF.

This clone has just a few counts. As DNA, the CDR3 is TGCGCCAGCAGAGTAGCGGAAAATCCCTACAATGAGCAGTTCTTC. It codes for CASRVAENPYNEQFF. The chain is built from TRBV5-1 and TRBJ2-1, with D tentatively TRBD2 (6 bases). Germline loops: CDR1 SGHRS, CDR2 YFSETQ. CDR3 length: 15 amino acids. The V gene lost 5 bases and the J gene lost 2 bases, with 14 bases spanning the gap.

This CDR3 is CASSLGGSSGKETQYF. As DNA, the CDR3 is TGTGCCAGCAGCTTAGGGGGGTCTAGCGGCAAGGAGACCCAGTACTTC. This chain links TRBV7-9 with TRBJ2-5, with TRBD2 matching 7 bases. Trimming cost V 1 base and J 5 bases; bases outside gene matches: 10. The CDR3 covers 16 residues. The germline gives CDR1 SEHNR, CDR2 FQNEAQ (reference sequence).

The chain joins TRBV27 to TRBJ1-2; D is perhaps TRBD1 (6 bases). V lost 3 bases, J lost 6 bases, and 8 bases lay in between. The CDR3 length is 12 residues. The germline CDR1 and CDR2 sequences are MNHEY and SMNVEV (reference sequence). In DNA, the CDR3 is TGTGCCAGCAGTTTGGGGGGCCATGGCTACACCTTC. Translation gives CASSLGGHGYTF.

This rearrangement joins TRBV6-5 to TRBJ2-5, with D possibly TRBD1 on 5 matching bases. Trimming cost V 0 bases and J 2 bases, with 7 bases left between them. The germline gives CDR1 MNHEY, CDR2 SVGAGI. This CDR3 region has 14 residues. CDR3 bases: TGTGCCAGCAGTTACTCGACAGATCAAGAGACCCAGTACTTC. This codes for CASSYSTDQETQYF.

The DNA of the CDR3 is TGTGCCAGCAGCAAGGGGTCGGGCTACACCTTC. Its translation: CASSKGSGYTF. V is TRBV25-1 and J is TRBJ1-2; D is perhaps TRBD1 (5 bases). The length of the CDR3 is 11 residues. The V and J ends lost 6 bases and 8 bases respectively, with 10 bases between them. The V gene's germline CDR1 is MGHDK and CDR2 SYGVNS.

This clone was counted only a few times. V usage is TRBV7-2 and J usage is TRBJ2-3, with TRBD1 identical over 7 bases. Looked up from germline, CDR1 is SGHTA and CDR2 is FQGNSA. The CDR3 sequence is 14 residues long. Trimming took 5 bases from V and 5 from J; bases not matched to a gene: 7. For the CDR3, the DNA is TGTGCCAGCAGCCCCCGGGACAGCGGAGATACGCAGTATTTT. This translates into CASSPRDSGDTQYF.

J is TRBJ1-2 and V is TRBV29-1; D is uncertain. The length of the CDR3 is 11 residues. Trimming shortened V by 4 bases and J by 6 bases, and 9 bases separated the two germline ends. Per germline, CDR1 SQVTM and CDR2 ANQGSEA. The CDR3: CSVVDNDGYTF. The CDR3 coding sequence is TGCAGCGTTGTAGACAATGATGGCTACACCTTC.